Listed here are 4 T cell receptor beta chains from one sample, sequenced in a study of blood T cell repertoires in COVID-19 (dated by TCRdb to about 2020). Library preparation was by the immunoSEQ multiplex PCR assay. TCRdb carries this immuneACCESS record with in-frame sequences only. Its versions omit some clonotypes, under half of them owing to an unresolved V gene in the studies checked, with the rest unexplained. The sample profile shows 320,000 or so clones; less than 85% of them were found once. The ten largest clones take up 1.9% of the sample. The source material was PBMCs or T cells enriched from blood (not recorded which). Receptors originate from a woman younger than 45 who had been exposed to COVID-19.

V is TRBV7-3 and J is TRBJ1-1, with 7 bases that match TRBD1. Unmatched junction bases numbered 13, after V lost 5 bases and J lost 1 base. In germline, CDR1 is SGHTA, CDR2 FQGTGA. The length of the CDR3 is 17 residues. Here the CDR3 DNA reads TGTGCCAGCAGCCTCGGAAGGGGGCGCGGTGGGAACACTGAAGCTTTCTTT. Encoded protein: CASSLGRGRGGNTEAFF. Supplemented by reference TRBV7-3 and TRBJ1-1, the full variable domain reads GAGVSQTPSNKVTEKGKYVELRCDPISGHTALYWYRQSLGQGPEFLIYFQGTGAADDSGLPNDRFFAVRPEGSVSTLKIQRTERGDSAVYLCASSLGRGRGGNTEAFFGQGTRLTVV.

This clone was observed a single time. V is TRBV12-3 or TRBV12-4 and J is TRBJ2-3, with D uncertain. This CDR3 has 13 amino acids. V was clipped by 3 bases and J by 2 bases, with 6 bases between them. The CDR3: CASSFMSTDTQYF. CDR3 DNA sequence: TGTGCCAGCAGTTTTATGTCCACAGATACGCAGTATTTT.

This rearrangement joins TRBV30 to TRBJ2-1; 14 bases line up with TRBD2. In germline, CDR1 is GTSNPN, CDR2 SVGIG (reference sequence). The CDR3 sequence is 19 residues long. The V and J ends lost 7 bases and 0 bases, in that order; junction bases with no gene match: 14. This CDR3 reads CASKAGTSGSGYSYNEQFF. The CDR3 region has the DNA TGTGCCTCCAAGGCCGGGACTAGCGGGAGTGGGTACTCCTACAATGAGCAGTTCTTC.

This clone has at least ten counts. V and J are TRBV2 and TRBJ2-1; possible D gene TRBD1, 6 bases. The CDR3 length is 14 residues. Germline-derived CDR1 and CDR2 are SNHLY and FYNNEI. Trimming cost V 6 bases and J 9 bases, with 18 bases left between them. In DNA form, the CDR3 reads TGTGCCAGCAGGGGAGACAGGCTTTCCTCTGAGCAGTTCTTC. This codes for CASRGDRLSSEQFF.